This TCR beta chain was captured by sequencing in a study of early T cells in non-severe SARS-CoV-2 infection. TCRdb re-called the 5' RACE reads with MiXCR, one entry per CDR3 protein. The table has just under 85,000 distinct CDR3 sequences, 10% seen once; the top ten hold over 7.5%. Deletions cut 6 bases from V and 6 bases from J, with 17 bases between. CDR3 length: 15 amino acids. Germline CDR1 reads MNHEY; CDR2 reads SVGAGI. The clonotype originates from an adult who was a healthcare worker with PCR-confirmed SARS-CoV-2 infection or an uninfected control (not recorded which). J is TRBJ2-2 and V is TRBV6-5; D possibly corresponds to TRBD2 (6 bases). Material: whole blood, obtained at baseline. In DNA form, the CDR3 reads TGTGCCAGCAGGAACATAGGAGGGTTATCCGGGGAGCTGTTTTTT. As protein: CASRNIGGLSGELFF.